This T cell receptor beta chain derives from a study of OX40 agonist ivuxolimab in advanced cancers. Study as a whole: Ivuxolimab, which is an agonistic anti-OX40 (CD134) antibody, was administered to the patients.

Repertoires were generated with immunoSEQ multiplex PCR, while TCRdb's copy carries only in-frame clones and drops some. The table records tens of thousands of clones, roughly 91% of them present only once. CDR1 SGHNT and CDR2 YENEEA come from the germline V gene. This CDR3 spans 13 amino acids. Between the trimmed V and J ends, which lost 4 bases and 4 bases, there was a span of 10 bases. In this sample, this clone turned up a few times. Here the sequenced sample was CD4+ or CD8+ T cells sorted from blood, taken in a trial of the OX40 agonist ivuxolimab. The chain joins TRBV11-3 to TRBJ1-1, with a tentative D call TRBD1 (6 bases). The TCR originated in an adult with an advanced solid tumor such as melanoma, head and neck, liver or kidney cancer. This chain's CDR3 is CASSSGGGTEAFF. Written as DNA, the CDR3 is TGTGCCAGCAGCTCGGGAGGGGGCACTGAAGCTTTCTTT.